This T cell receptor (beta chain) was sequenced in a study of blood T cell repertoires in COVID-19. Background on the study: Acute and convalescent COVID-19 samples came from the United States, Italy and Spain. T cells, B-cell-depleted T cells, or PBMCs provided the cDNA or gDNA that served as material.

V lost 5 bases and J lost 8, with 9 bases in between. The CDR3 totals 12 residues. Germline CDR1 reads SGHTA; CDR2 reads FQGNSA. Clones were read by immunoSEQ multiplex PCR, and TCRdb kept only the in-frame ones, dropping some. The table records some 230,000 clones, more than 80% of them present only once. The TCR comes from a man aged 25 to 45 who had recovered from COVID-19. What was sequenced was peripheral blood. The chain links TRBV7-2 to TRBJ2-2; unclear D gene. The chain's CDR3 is CASSEFMGELFF. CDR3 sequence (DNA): TGTGCCAGCAGCGAGTTCATGGGGGAGCTGTTTTTT.